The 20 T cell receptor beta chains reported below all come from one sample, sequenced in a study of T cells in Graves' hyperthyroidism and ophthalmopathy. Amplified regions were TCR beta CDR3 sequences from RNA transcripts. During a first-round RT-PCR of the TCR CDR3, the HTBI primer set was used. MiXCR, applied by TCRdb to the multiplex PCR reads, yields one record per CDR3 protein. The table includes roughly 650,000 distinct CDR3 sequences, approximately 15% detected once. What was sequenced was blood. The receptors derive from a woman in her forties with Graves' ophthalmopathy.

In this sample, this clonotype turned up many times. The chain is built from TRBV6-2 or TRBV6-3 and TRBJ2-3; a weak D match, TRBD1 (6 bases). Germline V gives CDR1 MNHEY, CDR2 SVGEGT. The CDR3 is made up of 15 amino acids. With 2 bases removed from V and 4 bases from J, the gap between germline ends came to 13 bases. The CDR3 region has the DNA TGTGCCAGCAGTTACGGGGGCTATGGCGCAGATACGCAGTATTTT. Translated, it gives CASSYGGYGADTQYF.

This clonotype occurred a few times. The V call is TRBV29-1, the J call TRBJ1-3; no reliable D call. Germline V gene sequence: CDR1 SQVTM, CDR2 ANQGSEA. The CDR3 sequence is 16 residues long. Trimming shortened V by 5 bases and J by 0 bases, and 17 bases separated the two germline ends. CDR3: CSVSGPGKNSGNTIYF. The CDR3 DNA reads TGCAGCGTTTCTGGGCCGGGGAAAAACTCTGGAAACACCATATATTTT.

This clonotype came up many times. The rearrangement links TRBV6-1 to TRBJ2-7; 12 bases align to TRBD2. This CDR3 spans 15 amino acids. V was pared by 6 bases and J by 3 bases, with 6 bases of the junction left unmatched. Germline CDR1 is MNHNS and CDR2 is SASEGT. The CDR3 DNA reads TGTGCCAGCAGCAGGACTAGCGGGAACCGCTACGAGCAGTACTTC. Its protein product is CASSRTSGNRYEQYF.

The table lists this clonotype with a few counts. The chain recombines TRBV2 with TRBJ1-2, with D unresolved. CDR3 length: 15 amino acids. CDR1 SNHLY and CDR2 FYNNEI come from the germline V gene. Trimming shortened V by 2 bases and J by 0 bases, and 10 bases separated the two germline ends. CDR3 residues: CASSEMGDANYGYTF. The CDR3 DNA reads TGTGCCAGCAGTGAAATGGGAGACGCTAACTATGGCTACACCTTC.

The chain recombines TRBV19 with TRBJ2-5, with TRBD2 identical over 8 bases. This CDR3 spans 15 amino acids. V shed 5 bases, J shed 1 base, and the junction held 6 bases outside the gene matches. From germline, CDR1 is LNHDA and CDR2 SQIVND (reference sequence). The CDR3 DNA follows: TGTGCCAGTAGTTACGGGAGGGCCATCCAAGAGACCCAGTACTTC. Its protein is CASSYGRAIQETQYF.

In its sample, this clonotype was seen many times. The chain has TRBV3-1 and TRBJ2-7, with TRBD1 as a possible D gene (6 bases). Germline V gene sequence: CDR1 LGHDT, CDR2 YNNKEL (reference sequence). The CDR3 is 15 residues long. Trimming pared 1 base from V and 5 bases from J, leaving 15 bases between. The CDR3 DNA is TGTGCCAGCAGCCAAGGAACTCAGGGGTTCGACGAGCAGTACTTC. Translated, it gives CASSQGTQGFDEQYF.

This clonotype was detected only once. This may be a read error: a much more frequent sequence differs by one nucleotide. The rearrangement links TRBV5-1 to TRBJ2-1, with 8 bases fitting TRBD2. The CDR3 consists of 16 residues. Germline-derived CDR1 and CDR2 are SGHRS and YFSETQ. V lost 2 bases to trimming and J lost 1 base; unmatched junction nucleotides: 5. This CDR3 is CASSFVPGGSYNEQFF. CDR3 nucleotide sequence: TGCGCCAGCAGCTTCGTCCCGGGGGGGTCCTACAATGAGCAGTTCTTC.

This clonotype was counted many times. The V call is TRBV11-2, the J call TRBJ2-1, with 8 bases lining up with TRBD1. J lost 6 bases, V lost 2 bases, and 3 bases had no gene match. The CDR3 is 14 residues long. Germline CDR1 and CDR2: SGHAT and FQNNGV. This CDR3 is CASSLRTGFNEQFF. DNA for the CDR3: TGTGCCAGCAGCTTAAGGACAGGGTTCAATGAGCAGTTCTTC.

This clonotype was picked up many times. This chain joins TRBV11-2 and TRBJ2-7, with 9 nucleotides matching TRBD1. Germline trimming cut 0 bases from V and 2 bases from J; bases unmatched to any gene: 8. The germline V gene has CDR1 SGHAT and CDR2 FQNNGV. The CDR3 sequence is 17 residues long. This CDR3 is CASSLDGSGTGTYEQYF. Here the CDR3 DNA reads TGTGCCAGCAGCTTAGATGGGAGTGGGACAGGGACCTACGAGCAGTACTTC. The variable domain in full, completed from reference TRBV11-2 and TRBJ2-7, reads EAGVAQSPRYKIIEKRQSVAFWCNPISGHATLYWYQQILGQGPKLLIQFQNNGVVDDSQLPKDRFSAERLKGVDSTLKIQPAKLEDSAVYLCASSLDGSGTGTYEQYFGPGTRLTVT.

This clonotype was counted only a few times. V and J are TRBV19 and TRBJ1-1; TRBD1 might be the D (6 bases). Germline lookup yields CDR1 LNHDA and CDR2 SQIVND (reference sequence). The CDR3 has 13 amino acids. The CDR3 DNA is TGTCGAGAGTGGGGGGCGCTGGGCACTGAAGCTTTCTTT. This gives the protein CREWGALGTEAFF.

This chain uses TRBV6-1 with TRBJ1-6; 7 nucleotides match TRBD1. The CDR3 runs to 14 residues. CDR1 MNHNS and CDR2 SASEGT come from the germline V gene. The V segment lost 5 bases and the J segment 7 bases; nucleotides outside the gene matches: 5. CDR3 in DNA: TGTGCCAGCAGTAGGGACAGCGCAAATTCACCCCTCCACTTT. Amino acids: CASSRDSANSPLHF.

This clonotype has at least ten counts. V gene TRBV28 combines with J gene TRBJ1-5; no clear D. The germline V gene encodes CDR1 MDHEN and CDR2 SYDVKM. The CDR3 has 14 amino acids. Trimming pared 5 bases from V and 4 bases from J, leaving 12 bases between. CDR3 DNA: TGTGCCAGCAGTCCTCCGGGAGGAAATCAGCCCCAGCATTTT. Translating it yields CASSPPGGNQPQHF. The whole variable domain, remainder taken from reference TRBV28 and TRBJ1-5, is DVKVTQSSRYLVKRTGEKVFLECVQDMDHENMFWYRQDPGLGLRLIYFSYDVKMKEKGDIPEGYSVSREKKERFSLILESASTNQTSMYLCASSPPGGNQPQHFGDGTRLSIL.

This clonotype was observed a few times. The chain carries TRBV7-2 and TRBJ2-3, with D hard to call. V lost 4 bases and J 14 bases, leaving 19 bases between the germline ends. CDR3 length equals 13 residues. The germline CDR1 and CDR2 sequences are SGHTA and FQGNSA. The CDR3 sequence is CASSSQGVSSPYF. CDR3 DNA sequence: TGTGCCAGCAGCTCCCAAGGAGTGAGCAGTCCGTATTTT.

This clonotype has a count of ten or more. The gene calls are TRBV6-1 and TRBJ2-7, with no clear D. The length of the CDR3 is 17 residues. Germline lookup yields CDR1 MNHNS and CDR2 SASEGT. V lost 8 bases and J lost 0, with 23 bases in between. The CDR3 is CASPRQYRHRISYEQYF. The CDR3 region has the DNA TGTGCCAGCCCCAGGCAGTACCGGCACCGGATCTCCTACGAGCAGTACTTC.

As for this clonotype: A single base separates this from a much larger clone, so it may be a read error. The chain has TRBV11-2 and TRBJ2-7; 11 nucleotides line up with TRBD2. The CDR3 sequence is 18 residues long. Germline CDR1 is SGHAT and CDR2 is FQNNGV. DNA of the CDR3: TGTGCCGGCAGCTTAGTCGCTAGCGGGGGGCTCCGCTCCTACGAGCAGTACTTC. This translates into CAGSLVASGGLRSYEQYF.

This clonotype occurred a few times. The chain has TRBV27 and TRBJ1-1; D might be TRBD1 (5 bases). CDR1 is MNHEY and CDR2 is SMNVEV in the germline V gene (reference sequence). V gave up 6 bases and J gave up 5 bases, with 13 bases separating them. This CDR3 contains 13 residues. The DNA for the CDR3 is TGTGCCAGCAGACTTGGGGGAGAAACTGAAGCTTTCTTT. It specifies CASRLGGETEAFF.

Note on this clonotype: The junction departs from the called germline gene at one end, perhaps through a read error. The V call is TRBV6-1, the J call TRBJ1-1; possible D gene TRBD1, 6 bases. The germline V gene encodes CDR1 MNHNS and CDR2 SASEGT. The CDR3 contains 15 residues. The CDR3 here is CASREGGPRNTEAFF. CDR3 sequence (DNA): TGTGCCAGCAGAGAAGGGGGTCCTCGTAACACTGAAGCTTTCTTT.

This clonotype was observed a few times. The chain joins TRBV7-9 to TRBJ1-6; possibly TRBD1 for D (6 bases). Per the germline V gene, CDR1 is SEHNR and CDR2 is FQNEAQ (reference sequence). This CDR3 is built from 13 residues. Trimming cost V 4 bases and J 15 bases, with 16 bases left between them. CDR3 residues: CASSYAGEGVLHF. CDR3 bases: TGTGCCAGCAGCTATGCAGGGGAAGGAGTCCTCCACTTT.

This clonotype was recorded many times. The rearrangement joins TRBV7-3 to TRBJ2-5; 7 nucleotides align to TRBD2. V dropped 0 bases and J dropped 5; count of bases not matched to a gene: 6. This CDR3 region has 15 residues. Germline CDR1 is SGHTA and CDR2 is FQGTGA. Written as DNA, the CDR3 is TGTGCCAGCAGCTTAACTCCGACCGGGAGGGAGACCCAGTACTTC. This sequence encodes CASSLTPTGRETQYF.

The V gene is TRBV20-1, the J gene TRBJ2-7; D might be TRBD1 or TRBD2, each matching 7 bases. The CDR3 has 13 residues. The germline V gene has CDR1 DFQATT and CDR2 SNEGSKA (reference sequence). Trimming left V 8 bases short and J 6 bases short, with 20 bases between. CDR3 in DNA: TGCAGTAAATCTTTTACAGGGGAGGGCGAGCAGTACTTC. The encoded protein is CSKSFTGEGEQYF.